Listed here is a single T cell receptor beta chain. 13 Jbeta primers and 60 Vbeta primers were used for the PCR. Profiling relied on immunoSEQ multiplex PCR, and the TCRdb table lists in-frame clones only, not all of them. The profile covers approximately 140,000 clones, with about 74% appearing a single time and 4.5% to 5% taken by the ten largest. V dropped 1 base and J dropped 5; count of bases not matched to a gene: 6. The germline gives CDR1 SGHKS, CDR2 YYEKEE (reference sequence). This CDR3 has 16 residues. The data stem from a study of cytomegalovirus exposure and HLA in healthy donors. This TCR was recovered from a woman between 50 and 59 years old in good health and CMV-seronegative. The chain employs TRBV5-5 and TRBJ2-3; 11 bases match TRBD2. Source material: PBMCs. The CDR3 DNA reads TGTGCCAGCAGCTTGCTAGCGGGGGGTACTAAAGATACGCAGTATTTT. It yields the protein CASSLLAGGTKDTQYF. Using reference TRBV5-5 and TRBJ2-3 for the parts outside the CDR3, the full variable domain is DAGVTQSPTHLIKTRGQQVTLRCSPISGHKSVSWYQQVLGQGPQFIFQYYEKEERGRGNFPDRFSARQFPNYSSELNVNALLLGDSALYLCASSLLAGGTKDTQYFGPGTRLTVL.